A selection of T cell receptor beta chains follows, all from one sample in a study of blood T cell repertoires in COVID-19. Here immunoSEQ multiplex PCR was the method, and the copy in TCRdb shows in-frame clones only, minus some. The table records 200,000 or so clones, around nine tenths of them present only once. The sequenced sample consisted of peripheral blood. The source of these receptors is a middle-aged man with COVID-19, enrolled during active disease. The CDR3 runs from the conserved cysteine through the conserved F or W. The order of the fields is J gene, clone size, V gene, CDR3 protein. The size entry is marked missing in some rows and otherwise reads once, few, many or a size class.

TRBJ2-7 - TRBV10-2 CASSEGPPNEQYF
TRBJ1-1 - TRBV30 CAWSALQGFGTEAFF
TRBJ1-1 - TRBV12-3/TRBV12-4 CASRTDSPGAFF
TRBJ2-7 - TRBV9 CASSVGRDSYEQYF
TRBJ1-2 few TRBV6-5 CASSLQGLNGYTF
TRBJ1-5 - TRBV27 CASSFTGGGNQPQHF
TRBJ2-7 - TRBV19 CASSPRDTPAYEQYF
TRBJ1-5 - TRBV21-1 CASSPSPQRNQPQHF
TRBJ1-6 - TRBV11-1 CASSSDSSSYNSPLHF
TRBJ2-5 - TRBV9 CASSVGDWETQYF
TRBJ2-2 - TRBV2 CASSEAWGLAGNTGELFF
TRBJ2-1 - TRBV25-1 CASSRAGGAGDEQFF
TRBJ2-2 - TRBV5-6 CASSLSDRGGTGELFF
TRBJ2-7 - TRBV7-3 CASSLIRQGIYEQYF
TRBJ1-1 - TRBV11-3 CASSPGGDGTEAFF
TRBJ2-3 - TRBV12-5 CASGLPSGRAPDTQYF
TRBJ1-2 few TRBV2 CASSGGGRIGYGYTF
TRBJ2-2 - TRBV14 CATHLGDSGELFF
TRBJ2-5 - TRBV7-6 CASSLAPDWQETQYF
TRBJ2-3 - TRBV25-1 CASSDFVSGGVGDTQYF
TRBJ2-2 - TRBV28 CASSFLGTGTNTGELFF
TRBJ2-7 - TRBV4-1 CASSQTWASGRSGEQYF
TRBJ2-3 - TRBV2 CASSDSTSGSSGTDTQYF
TRBJ2-7 - TRBV5-4 CASSQDPGTSEYF
TRBJ2-7 - TRBV10-3 CATLSQGNDEQYF
TRBJ1-6 - TRBV2 CASRLDRESSYNSPLHF